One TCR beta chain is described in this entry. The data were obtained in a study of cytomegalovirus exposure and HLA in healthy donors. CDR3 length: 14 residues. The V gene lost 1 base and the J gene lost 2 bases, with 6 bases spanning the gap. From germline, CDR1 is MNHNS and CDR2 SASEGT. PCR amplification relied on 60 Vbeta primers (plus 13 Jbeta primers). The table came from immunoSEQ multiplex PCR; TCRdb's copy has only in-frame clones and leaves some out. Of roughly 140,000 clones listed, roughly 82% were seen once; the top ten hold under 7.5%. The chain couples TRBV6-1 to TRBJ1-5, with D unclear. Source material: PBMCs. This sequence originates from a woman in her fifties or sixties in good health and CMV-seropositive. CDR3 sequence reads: CASSEVEGNQPQHF. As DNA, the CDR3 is TGTGCCAGCAGTGAAGTTGAGGGCAATCAGCCCCAGCATTTT.